This T cell receptor beta chain was documented in a study of cytomegalovirus exposure and HLA in healthy donors. The V and J ends lost 5 bases and 2 bases respectively, with 10 bases between them. The CDR3 runs 13 residues. Germline V gene data show CDR1 as MNHEY and CDR2 as SMNVEV (reference sequence). Researchers ran the PCR with 60 Vbeta and 13 Jbeta primers. Method: immunoSEQ multiplex PCR; TCRdb's copy keeps in-frame clones and lacks some. This sample carries 120,000 or so clones, about 80% of them seen once, and the ten largest clones take 7.5% to 9.5%. The origin of this receptor is a man younger than 45 in good health and CMV-seropositive. The sample consisted of PBMCs. The chain has TRBV27 and TRBJ2-7; maybe TRBD1 (6 bases). The CDR3 DNA reads TGTGCCAGCAGTACCGAGGGGGCCTACGAGCAGTACTTC. It codes for CASSTEGAYEQYF.